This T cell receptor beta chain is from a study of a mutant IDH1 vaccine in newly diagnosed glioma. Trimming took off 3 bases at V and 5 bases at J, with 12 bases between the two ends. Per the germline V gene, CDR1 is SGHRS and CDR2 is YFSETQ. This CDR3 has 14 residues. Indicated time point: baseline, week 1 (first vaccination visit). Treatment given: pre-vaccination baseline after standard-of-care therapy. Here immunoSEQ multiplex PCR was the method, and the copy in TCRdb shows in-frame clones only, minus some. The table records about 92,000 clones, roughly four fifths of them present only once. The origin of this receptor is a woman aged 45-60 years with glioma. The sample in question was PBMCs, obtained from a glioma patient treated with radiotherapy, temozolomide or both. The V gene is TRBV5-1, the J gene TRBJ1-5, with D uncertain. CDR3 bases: TGCGCCAGCAGCTCACACCCGGCTGATCAGCCCCAGCATTTT. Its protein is CASSSHPADQPQHF.